Listed below are T cell receptor beta chains from one sample, sequenced in a study of T cell repertoires in cytomegalovirus infection. From the reads, TCRdb called clonotypes with MiXCR, one entry per CDR3 protein. The data contain fewer than 850,000 distinct CDR3 sequences, approximately 32% of them singletons. Antigens of these TCRs are unknown. The input for sequencing was cultured CD8+ T cells from PBMCs, taken from culture after CMV antigen stimulation. The receptor set was obtained from a human donor in good health (CMV status not recorded). Some clones in this sample may be carry-over from other donors' samples. The CDR3 runs from the conserved cysteine through the conserved F or W. D genes are given only for firm matches. The listing skips clone size in some rows; elsewhere it reads once, few, many or a size class.

len	abundance	v_gene	d_gene	j_gene	CDR3aa	CDR3nt
15	few	TRBV27	TRBD2	TRBJ2-5	CASTTSGGVQETQYF	TGTGCCAGCACAACTAGCGGGGGGGTCCAAGAGACCCAGTACTTC
17	-	TRBV4-1	TRBD1	TRBJ1-2	CASSQVPLTGVDYGYTF	TGCGCCAGCAGCCAAGTTCCCCTGACAGGGGTGGACTATGGCTACACCTTC
18	-	TRBV27	-	TRBJ2-2	CATSTTTGFGIVTGELFF	TGTGCCACCAGTACCACCACAGGGTTTGGGATAGTTACCGGGGAGCTGTTTTTT
16	-	TRBV7-6	TRBD1	TRBJ2-3	CASSLEHRGRADTQYF	TGTGCCAGCAGCTTGGAGCACAGGGGGCGCGCAGATACGCAGTATTTT
13	many	TRBV10-3	-	TRBJ1-5	CAISGGSNQPQHF	TGTGCCATCAGTGGAGGGTCCAATCAGCCCCAGCATTTT
16	few	TRBV27	TRBD1	TRBJ2-1	CASSLSGTGNGNEQFF	TGTGCCAGCAGTTTATCAGGGACAGGGAATGGCAATGAGCAGTTCTTC
13	-	TRBV27	-	TRBJ1-2	CASSFLPGYGYTF	TGTGCCAGCAGCTTCCTCCCGGGATACGGCTACACCTTC
12	-	TRBV5-1	-	TRBJ2-7	CASSLLPQEQYF	TGCGCCAGCAGCTTGCTACCCCAGGAGCAGTACTTC
10	-	TRBV2	-	TRBJ2-7	CASKYYEQYF	TGTGCCAGCAAGTACTACGAGCAGTACTTC
15	-	TRBV19	-	TRBJ2-7	CASSPSGTGFYEQYF	TGTGCCAGTAGTCCCTCCGGGACTGGCTTCTACGAGCAGTACTTC
17	-	TRBV2	TRBD1	TRBJ1-1	CASSLSQDRGMNTEAFF	TGTGCCAGCAGTCTCTCGCAGGACAGGGGTATGAACACTGAAGCTTTCTTT
14	-	TRBV7-4	-	TRBJ1-1	CASGAVRAGTEAFF	TGTGCCAGCGGGGCAGTGAGGGCGGGCACTGAAGCTTTCTTT
16	few	TRBV12-3/TRBV12-4	-	TRBJ2-1	CASSLGPGSSYNEQFF	TGTGCCAGCAGTTTAGGTCCGGGAAGCTCCTACAATGAGCAGTTCTTC
13	-	TRBV25-1	-	TRBJ1-1	CASYAGSGTEAFF	TGTGCCAGCTATGCGGGGTCGGGCACTGAAGCTTTCTTT
16	few	TRBV7-6	-	TRBJ2-7	CASSLDRGAAGYEQYF	TGTGCCAGCAGCTTAGATCGAGGGGCCGCGGGGTACGAGCAGTACTTC
14	-	TRBV5-4	TRBD1	TRBJ2-7	CASSSRDRPTMQYF	TGTGCCAGCAGCTCCCGGGACAGGCCTACGATGCAGTACTTC
14	few	TRBV6-1	-	TRBJ2-3	CASSITQVTDTQYF	TGTGCCAGCAGTATAACACAGGTCACAGATACGCAGTATTTT
16	-	TRBV4-1	-	TRBJ2-1	CASSQEFGGSYNEQFF	TGCGCCAGCAGCCAAGAGTTCGGGGGATCCTACAATGAGCAGTTCTTC